One and the same sample provided the 2 T cell receptor beta chains below, sequenced in a study of cytomegalovirus exposure and HLA in healthy donors. The PCR contained 60 Vbeta and 13 Jbeta primers. Libraries were prepared by immunoSEQ multiplex PCR; TCRdb keeps only in-frame clonotypes and omits some of them. Of more than 100,000 clones listed, 80% are singletons. Sequencing was done on a sample of PBMCs. The receptors derive from a female donor in good health and CMV-seropositive.

The genes are TRBV5-1 and TRBJ2-5, with 9 positions matching TRBD2. Looked up from germline, CDR1 is SGHRS and CDR2 is YFSETQ. The J segment lost 5 bases and the V segment lost 4 bases, leaving 9 bases of the junction unmatched. CDR3 length: 15 residues. The CDR3 coding sequence is TGCGCCAGCAGCCCGAGGGGACTAGCCATGGAGACCCAGTACTTC. As protein: CASSPRGLAMETQYF.

The chain joins TRBV2 to TRBJ2-3; 7 bases match TRBD2. The CDR3 contains 13 residues. The germline V gene encodes CDR1 SNHLY and CDR2 FYNNEI. The J segment lost 2 bases and the V segment lost 6 bases, leaving 2 bases of the junction unmatched. This CDR3 reads CASRGLSTDTQYF. The CDR3 DNA is TGTGCCAGCAGGGGACTATCCACAGATACGCAGTATTTT.